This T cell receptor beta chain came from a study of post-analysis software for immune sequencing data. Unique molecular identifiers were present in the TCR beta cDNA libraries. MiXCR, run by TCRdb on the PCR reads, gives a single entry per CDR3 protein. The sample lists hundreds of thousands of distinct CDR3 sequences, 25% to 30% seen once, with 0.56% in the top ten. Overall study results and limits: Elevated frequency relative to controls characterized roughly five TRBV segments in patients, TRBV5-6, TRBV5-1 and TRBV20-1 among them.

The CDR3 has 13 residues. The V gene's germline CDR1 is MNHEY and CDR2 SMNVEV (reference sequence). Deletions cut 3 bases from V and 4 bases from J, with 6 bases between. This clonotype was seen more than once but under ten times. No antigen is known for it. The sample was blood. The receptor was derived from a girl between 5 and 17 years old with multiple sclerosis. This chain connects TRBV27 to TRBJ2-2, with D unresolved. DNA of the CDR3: TGTGCCAGCAGTTTGCGGATCACCGGGGAGCTGTTTTTT. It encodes CASSLRITGELFF.